The T cell receptor (beta chain) under discussion was sequenced for a study of T cells after posttransplantation cyclophosphamide. Study-wide results and limits: Recipient CMV seropositivity and CMV reactivation strongly tracked TRB clonality.

A marrow graft followed busulfan-fludarabine conditioning, with cyclophosphamide on days +3 and +4. In its sample, this clone was seen once. What it recognizes is unknown. TCRdb keeps only in-frame clones here, not all; method: immunoSEQ multiplex PCR. The table records roughly 6,400 clones, almost 85% of them present only once. CDR3 size: 16 residues. Germline assignment: CDR1 PRHDT and CDR2 FYEKMQ (reference sequence). V shed 3 bases and J 0 bases; nucleotides not matched to a gene: 6. The V and J genes are TRBV13 and TRBJ2-7; 9 bases line up with TRBD2. The sample consisted of CD8+ T cells sorted from PBMCs, taken 1404 days after allogeneic stem cell transplant with posttransplant cyclophosphamide. This sequence was found in a female patient aged 50 to 60 who received an allogeneic stem cell transplant from a related donor, was CMV-positive, and had no GVHD. Some T cells may be supplied by the graft donor. CDR3 DNA: TGTGCCAGCAGCTTTGGTCTAGCGGGGACCTCCTACGAGCAGTACTTC. The encoded protein is CASSFGLAGTSYEQYF.